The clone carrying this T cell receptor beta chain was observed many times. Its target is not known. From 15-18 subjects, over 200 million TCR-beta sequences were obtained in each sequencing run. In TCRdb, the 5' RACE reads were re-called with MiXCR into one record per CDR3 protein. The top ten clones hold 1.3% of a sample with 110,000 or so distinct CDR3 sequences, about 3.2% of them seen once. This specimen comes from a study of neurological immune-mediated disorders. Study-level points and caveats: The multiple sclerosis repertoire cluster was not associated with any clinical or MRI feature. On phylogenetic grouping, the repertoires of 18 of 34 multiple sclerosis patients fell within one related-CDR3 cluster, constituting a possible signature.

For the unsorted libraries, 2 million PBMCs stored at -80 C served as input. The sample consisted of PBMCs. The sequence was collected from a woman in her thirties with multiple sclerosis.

CDR3 DNA sequence: TGTGCCAGCGGTGGGTCGGGTGTTAACAACACCGGGGAGCTGTTTTTT. It specifies CASGGSGVNNTGELFF. The chain links TRBV12-3 or TRBV12-4 to TRBJ2-2; D not resolved. The CDR3 is 16 residues long. The V gene lost 8 bases and the J gene lost 2 bases, with 18 bases spanning the gap.